The 7 T cell receptor beta chains in this list originate from one sample, sequenced in a study of T cell clonotyping in hematopoietic cell transplantation. Sequencing used immunoSEQ multiplex PCR; TCRdb keeps in-frame clones, though not all of them. The table shows approximately 8,700 clones, with almost 85% occurring only once. The sequencing used PBMCs, collected 180 days after allogeneic stem cell transplant. The source of these receptors is a female patient aged 30 to 40 who had an allogeneic stem cell transplant, so the T cells may come from the graft donor. Some clones in this sample may be carry-over from other donors' samples.

The chain combines TRBV5-6 with TRBJ1-5, with D tentatively TRBD1 (5 bases). The CDR3 runs to 15 residues. Germline loops: CDR1 SGHDT, CDR2 YYEEEE. Trimming took 4 bases from V and 4 from J, leaving 15 bases between them. The CDR3 bases are TGTGCCAGCAGCGAGTGGGCCAGGGCAAATCAGCCCCAGCATTTT. As protein: CASSEWARANQPQHF.

The genes are TRBV7-9 and TRBJ1-2, with TRBD1 identical over 7 bases. With V trimmed by 1 base and J by 4 bases, 6 bases remained unmatched. CDR3 size: 15 residues. Germline V gene sequence: CDR1 SEHNR, CDR2 FQNEAQ (reference sequence). CDR3 nucleotide sequence: TGTGCCAGCAGCTTAGAGGGGGCCCCCCTCTATGGCTACACCTTC. Translated, it gives CASSLEGAPLYGYTF.

The chain recombines TRBV6-6 with TRBJ1-6; a possible D gene is TRBD1 (5 bases). Germline assignment: CDR1 MNHNY and CDR2 SVGAGI (reference sequence). The CDR3 runs 15 residues. V lost 6 bases, J lost 9 bases, and 18 bases lay in between. The CDR3 loop reads CASRTGTVDGSPLHF. CDR3 coding DNA: TGTGCCAGCAGAACCGGGACGGTAGATGGTTCACCCCTCCACTTT.

The V and J genes are TRBV6-5 and TRBJ2-7, with D maybe TRBD1 (5 bases). Between the trimmed V and J ends, which lost 0 bases and 8 bases, there was a span of 11 bases. The CDR3 is 13 amino acids. Germline CDR1 MNHEY, CDR2 SVGAGI. CDR3 in DNA: TGTGCCAGCAGTTACTCCAGGGATGAGAAGCAGTACTTC. It is translated as CASSYSRDEKQYF.

The rearrangement links TRBV19 to TRBJ2-7; D tentatively reads TRBD1 or TRBD2 (5 bases each). Between the trimmed V and J ends, which lost 4 bases and 0 bases, there was a span of 10 bases. Germline loops: CDR1 LNHDA, CDR2 SQIVND (reference sequence). The CDR3 loop spans 14 amino acids. The CDR3 sequence is CASSTGTDSYEQYF. The CDR3 nucleotides read TGTGCCAGTAGTACCGGGACGGACTCCTACGAGCAGTACTTC.

The rearrangement links TRBV30 to TRBJ2-3, with TRBD2 matching over 11 bases. The J segment lost 1 base and the V segment lost 3 bases, leaving 0 bases of the junction unmatched. Germline V lookup: CDR1 GTSNPN, CDR2 SVGIG (reference sequence). CDR3 length equals 14 residues. The CDR3 DNA sequence: TGTGCCTGGAGACTAGCGGGGGGCACAGATACGCAGTATTTT. Residues: CAWRLAGGTDTQYF.

The rearrangement joins TRBV4-3 to TRBJ2-7; the D call may be TRBD1 or TRBD2 (5 bases each). V was trimmed by 4 bases and J by 1 base, leaving 11 bases between them. The CDR3 spans 14 residues. CDR1 LGHNA and CDR2 YSLEER come from the germline V gene. In DNA form, the CDR3 reads TGCGCCAGCAGCCTCGGGGACGGTTCCTACGAGCAGTACTTC. Translated: CASSLGDGSYEQYF.